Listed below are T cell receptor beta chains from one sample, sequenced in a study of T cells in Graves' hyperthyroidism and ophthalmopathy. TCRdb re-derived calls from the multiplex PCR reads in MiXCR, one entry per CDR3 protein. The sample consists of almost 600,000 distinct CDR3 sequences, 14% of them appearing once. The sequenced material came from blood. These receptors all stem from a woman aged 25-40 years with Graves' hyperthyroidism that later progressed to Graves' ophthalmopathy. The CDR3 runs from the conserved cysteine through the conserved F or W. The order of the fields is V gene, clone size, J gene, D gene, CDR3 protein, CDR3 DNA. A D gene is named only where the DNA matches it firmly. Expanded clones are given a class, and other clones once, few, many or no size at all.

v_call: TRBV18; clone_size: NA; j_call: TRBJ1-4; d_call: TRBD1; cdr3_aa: CASSPQGQGVEKLFF; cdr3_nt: TGTGCCAGCTCACCACAGGGACAGGGTGTAGAAAAACTGTTTTTT
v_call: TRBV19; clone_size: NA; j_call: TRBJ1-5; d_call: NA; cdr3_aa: CASSIRQGTNQPQHF; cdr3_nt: TGTGCCAGTAGTATCCGCCAGGGGACCAATCAGCCCCAGCATTTT
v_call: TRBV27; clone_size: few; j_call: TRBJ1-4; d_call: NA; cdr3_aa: CASRTRWNEKLFF; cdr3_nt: TGTGCCAGCAGAACCCGGTGGAATGAAAAACTGTTTTTT
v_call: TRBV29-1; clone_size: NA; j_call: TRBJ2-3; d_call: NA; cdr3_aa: CSLSRGLTDTQYF; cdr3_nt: TGCAGCCTCTCAAGGGGGTTAACAGATACGCAGTATTTT
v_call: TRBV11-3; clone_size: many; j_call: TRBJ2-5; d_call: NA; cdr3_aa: CASSWGHRETQYF; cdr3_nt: TGTGCCAGCAGCTGGGGACACCGGGAGACCCAGTACTTC
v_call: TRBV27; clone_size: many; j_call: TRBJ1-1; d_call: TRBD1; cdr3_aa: CASSRGTGGWRGTEAFF; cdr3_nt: TGTGCCAGCAGTCGCGGGACAGGGGGCTGGAGAGGCACTGAAGCTTTCTTT
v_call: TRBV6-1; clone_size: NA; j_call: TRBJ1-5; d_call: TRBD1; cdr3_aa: CASRGQFNQPQHF; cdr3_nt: TGTGCCAGTAGGGGACAGTTCAATCAGCCCCAGCATTTT
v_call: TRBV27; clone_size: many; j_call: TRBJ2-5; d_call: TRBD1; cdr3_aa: CATRQGGGETQYF; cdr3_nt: TGTGCCACCAGACAGGGGGGCGGAGAGACCCAGTACTTC
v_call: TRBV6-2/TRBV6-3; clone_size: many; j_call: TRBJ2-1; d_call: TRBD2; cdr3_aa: CASSFNTKTSGYNEQFF; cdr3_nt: TGTGCCAGCAGTTTCAACACCAAGACTAGCGGCTACAATGAGCAGTTCTTC
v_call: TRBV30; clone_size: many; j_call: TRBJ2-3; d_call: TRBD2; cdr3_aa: CAWSVTSGRIGVRTDTQYF; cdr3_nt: TGTGCCTGGAGTGTAACTAGCGGGAGAATAGGTGTAAGGACAGATACGCAGTATTTT
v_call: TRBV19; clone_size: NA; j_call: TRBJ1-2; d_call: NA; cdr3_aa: CASTPTTRFRNGYTF; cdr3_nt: TGTGCCAGTACCCCTACGACCCGCTTTAGGAATGGCTACACCTTC
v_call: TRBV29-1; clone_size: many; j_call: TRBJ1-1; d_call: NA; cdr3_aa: CSVEKTENTEAFF; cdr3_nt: TGCAGCGTTGAAAAGACAGAGAACACTGAAGCTTTCTTT
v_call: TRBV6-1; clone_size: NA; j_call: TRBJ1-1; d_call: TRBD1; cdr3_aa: CASTQQGAVTEAFF; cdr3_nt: TGTGCCAGCACTCAACAGGGGGCGGTCACTGAAGCTTTCTTT
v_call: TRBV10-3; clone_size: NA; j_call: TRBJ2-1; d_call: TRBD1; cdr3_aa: CAISGGGGTGVIQGDYNEQFF; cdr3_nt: TGTGCCATCAGTGGGGGGGGGGGGACAGGGGTTATTCAGGGTGACTACAATGAGCAGTTCTTC
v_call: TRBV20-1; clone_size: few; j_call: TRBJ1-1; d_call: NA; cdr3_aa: CSASLPTGNGEAFF; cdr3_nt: TGCAGTGCTAGCCTACCAACAGGGAATGGTGAAGCTTTCTTT
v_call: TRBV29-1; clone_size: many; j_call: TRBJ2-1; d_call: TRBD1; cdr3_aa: CSVDYRGFQNEQFF; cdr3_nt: TGCAGCGTTGATTACAGGGGATTTCAAAATGAGCAGTTCTTC
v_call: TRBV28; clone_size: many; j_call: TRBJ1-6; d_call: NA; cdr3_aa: CASSFNSDFNSPLHF; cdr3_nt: TGTGCCAGCAGTTTCAATTCGGATTTTAATTCACCCCTCCACTTT
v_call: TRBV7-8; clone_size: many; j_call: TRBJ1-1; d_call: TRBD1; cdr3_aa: CASSLQGTGGTEAFF; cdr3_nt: TGTGCCAGCAGCTTACAAGGGACAGGGGGCACTGAAGCTTTCTTT
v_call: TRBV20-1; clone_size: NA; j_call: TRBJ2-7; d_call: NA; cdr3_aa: CSQGGGRNYEQYF; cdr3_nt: TGCAGTCAGGGGGGGGGGCGGAACTACGAGCAGTACTTC
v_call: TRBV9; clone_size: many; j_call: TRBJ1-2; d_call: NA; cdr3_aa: CASSVDTGRYGYTF; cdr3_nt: TGTGCCAGCAGCGTAGATACGGGGCGATATGGCTACACCTTC
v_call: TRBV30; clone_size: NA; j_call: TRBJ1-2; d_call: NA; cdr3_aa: CAWSVQSAGNYGYTF; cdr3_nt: TGTGCCTGGAGTGTACAATCGGCGGGTAACTATGGCTACACCTTC
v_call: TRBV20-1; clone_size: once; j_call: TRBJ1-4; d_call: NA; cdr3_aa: CSSLLRRGGEKLFF; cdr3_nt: TGCAGTTCCTTGCTTAGGAGGGGTGGTGAAAAACTGTTTTTT
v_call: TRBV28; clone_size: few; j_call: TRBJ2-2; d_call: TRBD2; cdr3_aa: CASSASGRKTGELFF; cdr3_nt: TGTGCCAGCAGTGCTAGCGGGAGAAAAACCGGGGAGCTGTTTTTT
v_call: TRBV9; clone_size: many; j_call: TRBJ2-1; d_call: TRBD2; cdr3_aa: CASSPRGLEQFF; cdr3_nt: TGTGCCAGCAGCCCTAGGGGACTAGAGCAGTTCTTC
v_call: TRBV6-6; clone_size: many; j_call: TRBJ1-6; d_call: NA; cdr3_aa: CASSYSQGHNSPLHF; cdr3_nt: TGTGCCAGCAGTTACTCCCAGGGCCATAATTCACCCCTCCACTTT
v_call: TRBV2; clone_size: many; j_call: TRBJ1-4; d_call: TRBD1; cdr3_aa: CASSGVGTATNEKLFF; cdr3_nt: TGTGCCAGCAGTGGAGTTGGGACAGCAACTAATGAAAAACTGTTTTTT
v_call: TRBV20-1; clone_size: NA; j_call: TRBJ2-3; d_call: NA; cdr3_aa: CSAPGTSTDTQYF; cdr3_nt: TGCAGTGCCCCCGGGACTTCCACAGATACGCAGTATTTT
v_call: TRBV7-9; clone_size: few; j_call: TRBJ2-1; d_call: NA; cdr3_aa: CASSVAASAYNEQFF; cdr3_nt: TGTGCCAGCAGCGTAGCGGCTAGCGCGTACAATGAGCAGTTCTTC
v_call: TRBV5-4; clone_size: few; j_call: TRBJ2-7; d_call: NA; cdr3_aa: CASSSLLAGEQYF; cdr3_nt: TGTGCCAGCAGCTCTCTTTTGGCGGGCGAGCAGTACTTC
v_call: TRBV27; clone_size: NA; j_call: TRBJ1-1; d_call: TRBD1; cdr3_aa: CATVGQGGGTEAFF; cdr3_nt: TGTGCCACCGTAGGACAGGGTGGGGGGACTGAAGCTTTCTTT
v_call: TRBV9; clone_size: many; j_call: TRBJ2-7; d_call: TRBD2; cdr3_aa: CASSVVAGKGYEQYF; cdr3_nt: TGTGCCAGCAGCGTAGTAGCGGGAAAGGGCTACGAGCAGTACTTC
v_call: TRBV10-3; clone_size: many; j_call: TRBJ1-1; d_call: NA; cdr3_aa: CAISNREVNTEAFF; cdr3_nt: TGTGCCATCAGTAACAGGGAAGTGAACACTGAAGCTTTCTTT
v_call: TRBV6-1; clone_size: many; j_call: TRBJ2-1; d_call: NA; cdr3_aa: CASNRAGEQFF; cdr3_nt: TGTGCCAGCAATCGGGCTGGTGAGCAGTTCTTC
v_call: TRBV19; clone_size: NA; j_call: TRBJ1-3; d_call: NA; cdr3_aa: CASSGISGNTIYF; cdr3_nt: TGTGCCAGTTCCGGGATCTCTGGAAACACCATATATTTT
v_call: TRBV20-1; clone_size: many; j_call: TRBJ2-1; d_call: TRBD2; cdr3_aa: CSARFPSGAGAYNEQFF; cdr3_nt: TGCAGTGCTAGGTTCCCCTCGGGAGCGGGAGCCTACAATGAGCAGTTCTTC
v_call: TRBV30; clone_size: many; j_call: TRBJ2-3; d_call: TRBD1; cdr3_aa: CAWSDGQGVDTQYF; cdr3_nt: TGTGCCTGGAGTGACGGACAGGGTGTGGATACGCAGTATTTT
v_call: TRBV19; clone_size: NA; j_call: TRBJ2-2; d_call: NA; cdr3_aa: CASSRGSVNTGELFF; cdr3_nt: TGTGCCAGTAGCCGGGGGTCGGTGAACACCGGGGAGCTGTTTTTT
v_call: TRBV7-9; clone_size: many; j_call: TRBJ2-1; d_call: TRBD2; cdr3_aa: CASTALAGPYNEQFF; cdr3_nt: TGTGCCAGCACCGCACTAGCGGGACCCTACAATGAGCAGTTCTTC
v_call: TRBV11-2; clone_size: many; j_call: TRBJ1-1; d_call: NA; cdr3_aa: CASSPRQSPNTEAFF; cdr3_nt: TGTGCCAGCAGCCCAAGACAGAGTCCGAACACTGAAGCTTTCTTT
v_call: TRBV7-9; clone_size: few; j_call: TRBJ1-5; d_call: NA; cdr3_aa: CATARGGSNQPQHF; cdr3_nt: TGTGCCACAGCGCGCGGGGGGAGCAATCAGCCCCAGCATTTT
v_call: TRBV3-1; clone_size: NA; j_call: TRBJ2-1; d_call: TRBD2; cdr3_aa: CASSQFGTMTSGSSYNEQFF; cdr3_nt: TGTGCCAGCAGCCAATTTGGAACTATGACTAGCGGAAGCTCCTACAATGAGCAGTTCTTC
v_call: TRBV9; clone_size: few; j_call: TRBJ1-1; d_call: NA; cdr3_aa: CATTPQGTGDTEAFF; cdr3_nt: TGTGCCACAACCCCTCAGGGGACGGGTGACACTGAAGCTTTCTTT
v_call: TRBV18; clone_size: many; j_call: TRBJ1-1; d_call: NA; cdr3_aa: CASSLQRTTEAFF; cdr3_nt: TGTGCCAGCTCACTCCAGAGGACCACTGAAGCTTTCTTT
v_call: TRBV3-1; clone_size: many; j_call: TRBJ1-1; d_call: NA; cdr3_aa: CASSQVMGQEAFF; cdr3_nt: TGTGCCAGCAGCCAAGTTATGGGACAAGAAGCTTTCTTT
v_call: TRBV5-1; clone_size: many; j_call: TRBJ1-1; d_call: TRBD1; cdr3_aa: CAIKTGDTEAFF; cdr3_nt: TGCGCCATCAAAACAGGGGACACTGAAGCTTTCTTT
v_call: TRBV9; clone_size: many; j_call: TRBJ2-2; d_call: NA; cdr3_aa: CASSVIQENTGELFF; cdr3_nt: TGTGCCAGCAGCGTAATCCAGGAGAACACCGGGGAGCTGTTTTTT
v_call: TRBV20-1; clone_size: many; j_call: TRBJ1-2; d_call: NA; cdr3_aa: CSARWTGDGYTF; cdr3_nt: TGCAGTGCTAGATGGACGGGAGATGGCTACACCTTC
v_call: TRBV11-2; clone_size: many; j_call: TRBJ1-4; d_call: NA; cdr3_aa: CASSLDPFNEKLFF; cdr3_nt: TGTGCCAGCAGCTTAGATCCCTTTAATGAAAAACTGTTTTTT
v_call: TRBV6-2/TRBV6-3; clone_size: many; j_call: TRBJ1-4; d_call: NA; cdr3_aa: CASSYAGSVLSEKLFF; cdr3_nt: TGTGCCAGCAGTTACGCAGGGAGCGTATTATCGGAAAAACTGTTTTTT
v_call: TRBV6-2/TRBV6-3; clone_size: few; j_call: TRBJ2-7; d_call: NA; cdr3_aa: CASTQGYEQYF; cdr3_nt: TGTGCCAGCACGCAGGGCTACGAGCAGTACTTC
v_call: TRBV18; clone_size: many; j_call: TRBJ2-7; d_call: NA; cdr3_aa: CASSPTAERSYEQYF; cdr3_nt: TGTGCCAGCTCACCAACTGCGGAAAGGAGCTACGAGCAGTACTTC
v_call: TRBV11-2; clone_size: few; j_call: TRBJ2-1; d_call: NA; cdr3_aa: CASSSGPSSYNEQFF; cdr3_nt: TGTGCCAGCAGTAGCGGTCCGAGCTCCTACAATGAGCAGTTCTTC